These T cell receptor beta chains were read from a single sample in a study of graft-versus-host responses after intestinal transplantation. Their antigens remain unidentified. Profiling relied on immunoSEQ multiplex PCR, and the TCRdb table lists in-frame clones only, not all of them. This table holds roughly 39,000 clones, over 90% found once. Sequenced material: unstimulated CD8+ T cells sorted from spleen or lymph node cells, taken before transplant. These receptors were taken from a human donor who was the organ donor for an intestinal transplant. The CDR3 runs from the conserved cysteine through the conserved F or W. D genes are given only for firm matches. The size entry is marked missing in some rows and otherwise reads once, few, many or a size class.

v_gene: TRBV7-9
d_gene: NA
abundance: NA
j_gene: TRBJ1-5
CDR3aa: CASSLVGYQPQHF
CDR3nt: TGTGCCAGCAGCTTAGTGGGGTATCAGCCCCAGCATTTT

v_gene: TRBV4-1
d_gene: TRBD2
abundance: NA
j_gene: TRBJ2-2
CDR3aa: CASSQERGRGAGELFF
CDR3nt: TGCGCCAGCAGCCAAGAACGGGGACGGGGGGCCGGGGAGCTGTTTTTT

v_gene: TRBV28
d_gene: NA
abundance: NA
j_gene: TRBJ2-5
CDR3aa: CASSPLGSGGETQYF
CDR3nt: TGTGCCAGCAGTCCCTTGGGGAGCGGTGGGGAGACCCAGTACTTC

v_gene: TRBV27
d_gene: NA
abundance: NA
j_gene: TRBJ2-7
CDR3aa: CASSLGQGFSEQYF
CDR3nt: TGTGCCAGCAGTTTAGGCCAGGGGTTTTCAGAGCAGTACTTC

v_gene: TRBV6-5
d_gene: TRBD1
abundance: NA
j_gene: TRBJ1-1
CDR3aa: CASTRGSGGHTEAFF
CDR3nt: TGTGCCAGCACCAGGGGGTCAGGGGGACACACTGAAGCTTTCTTT

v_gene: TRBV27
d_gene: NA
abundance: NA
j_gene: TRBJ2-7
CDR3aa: CASSLSYSYEQYF
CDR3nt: TGTGCCAGCAGTTTATCGTACTCCTACGAGCAGTACTTC

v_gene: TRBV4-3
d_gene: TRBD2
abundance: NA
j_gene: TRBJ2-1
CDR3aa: CASSQDRAGGYNEQFF
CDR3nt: TGCGCCAGCAGCCAAGATCGAGCGGGGGGGTACAATGAGCAGTTCTTC

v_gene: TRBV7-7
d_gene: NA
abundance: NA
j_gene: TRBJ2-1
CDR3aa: CASSLCQGDNEQFF
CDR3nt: TGTGCTAGCAGCTTATGTCAAGGGGACAATGAGCAGTTCTTC

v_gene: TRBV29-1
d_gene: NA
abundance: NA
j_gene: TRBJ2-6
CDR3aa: CSVELDSSGANVLTF
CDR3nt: TGCAGCGTTGAACTCGACAGTTCTGGGGCCAACGTCCTGACTTTC

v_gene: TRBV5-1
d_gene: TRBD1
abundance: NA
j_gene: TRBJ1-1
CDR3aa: CASSLTTGGGTEAFF
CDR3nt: TGCGCCAGCAGCTTGACGACAGGGGGTGGCACTGAAGCTTTCTTT

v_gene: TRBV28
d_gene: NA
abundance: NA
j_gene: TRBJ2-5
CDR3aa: CASSPLGGEETQYF
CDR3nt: TGTGCCAGCAGTCCCCTCGGCGGGGAAGAGACCCAGTACTTC

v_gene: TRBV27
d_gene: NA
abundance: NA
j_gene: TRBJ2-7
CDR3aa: CASSSNPPGDQYF
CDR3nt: TGTGCCAGCAGTTCTAATCCCCCGGGGGATCAGTACTTC

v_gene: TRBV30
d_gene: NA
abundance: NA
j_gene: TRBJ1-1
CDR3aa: CASEGGPEAFF
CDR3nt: TGTGCCTCGGAGGGGGGACCTGAAGCTTTCTTT

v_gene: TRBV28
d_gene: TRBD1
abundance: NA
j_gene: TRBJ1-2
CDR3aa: CASTYGTEYGYTF
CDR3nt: TGTGCCAGCACCTACGGGACAGAATATGGCTACACCTTC

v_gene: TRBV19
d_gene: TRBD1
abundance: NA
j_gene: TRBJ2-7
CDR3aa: CASSAGQATYEQYF
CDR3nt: TGTGCCAGTAGCGCCGGACAGGCCACCTACGAGCAGTACTTC

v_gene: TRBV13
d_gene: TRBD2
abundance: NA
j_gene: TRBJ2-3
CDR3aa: CASSSGTSGGFTDTQYF
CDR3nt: TGTGCCAGCAGCTCCGGGACTAGCGGGGGGTTCACAGATACGCAGTATTTT

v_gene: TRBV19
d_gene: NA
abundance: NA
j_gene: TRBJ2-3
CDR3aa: CATAKGTDTQYF
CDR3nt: TGTGCCACCGCGAAGGGCACAGATACGCAGTATTTT

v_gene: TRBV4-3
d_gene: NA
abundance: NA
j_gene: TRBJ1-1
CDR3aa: CASSPTGVNTEAFF
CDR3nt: TGCGCCAGCTCCCCGACAGGAGTGAACACTGAAGCTTTCTTT

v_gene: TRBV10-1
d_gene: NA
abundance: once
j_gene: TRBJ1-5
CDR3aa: CASSEWGGDQPQHF
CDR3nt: TGCGCCAGCAGTGAGTGGGGGGGCGATCAGCCCCAGCATTTT

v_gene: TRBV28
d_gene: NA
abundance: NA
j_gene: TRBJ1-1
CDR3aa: CASSLGVGTEAFF
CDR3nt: TGTGCCAGCAGTTTAGGAGTCGGGACTGAAGCTTTCTTT

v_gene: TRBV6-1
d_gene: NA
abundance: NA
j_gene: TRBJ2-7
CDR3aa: CASSHRVSLSYEQYF
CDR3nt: TGTGCCAGCAGTCACAGGGTATCTCTGTCCTACGAGCAGTACTTC

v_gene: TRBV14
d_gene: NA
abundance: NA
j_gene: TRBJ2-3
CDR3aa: CASSQVSYTDTQYF
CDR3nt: TGTGCCAGCAGCCAAGTATCCTACACAGATACGCAGTATTTT

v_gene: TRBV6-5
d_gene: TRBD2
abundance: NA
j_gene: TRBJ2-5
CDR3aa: CASSYLTSGSQETQYF
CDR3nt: TGTGCCAGCAGTTACCTGACTAGCGGGTCACAAGAGACCCAGTACTTC

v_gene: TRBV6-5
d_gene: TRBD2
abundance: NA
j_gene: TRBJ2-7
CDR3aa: CASSVSGGNEQYF
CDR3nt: TGTGCCAGCAGCGTAAGCGGGGGGAACGAGCAGTACTTC

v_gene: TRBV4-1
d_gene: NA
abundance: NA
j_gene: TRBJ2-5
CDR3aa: CASSQVGTMETQYF
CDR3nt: TGCGCCAGCAGCCAAGTGGGAACAATGGAGACCCAGTACTTC

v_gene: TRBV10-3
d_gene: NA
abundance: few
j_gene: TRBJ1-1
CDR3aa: CAISEIRVRAEAFF
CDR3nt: TGTGCCATCAGTGAGATCAGGGTACGGGCTGAAGCTTTCTTT

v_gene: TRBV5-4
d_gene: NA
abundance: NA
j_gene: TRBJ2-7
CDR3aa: CASSLDGAHEQYF
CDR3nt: TGTGCCAGCAGCTTGGATGGGGCTCACGAGCAGTACTTC

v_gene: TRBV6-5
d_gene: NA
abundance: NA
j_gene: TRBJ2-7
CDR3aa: CASRPGGSYEQYF
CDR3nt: TGTGCCAGCAGGCCCGGAGGGTCCTACGAGCAGTACTTC

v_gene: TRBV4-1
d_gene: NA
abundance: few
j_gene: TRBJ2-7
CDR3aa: CASSQVQGEQYF
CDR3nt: TGCGCCAGCAGCCAAGTACAGGGCGAGCAGTACTTC

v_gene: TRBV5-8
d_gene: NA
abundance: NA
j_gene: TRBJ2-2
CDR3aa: CASSLEPHRNTGELFF
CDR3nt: TGTGCCAGCAGCTTGGAGCCCCATAGGAACACCGGGGAGCTGTTTTTT

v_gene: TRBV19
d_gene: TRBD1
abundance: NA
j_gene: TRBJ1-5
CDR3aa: CASSSTGTGNQPQHF
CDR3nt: TGTGCCAGTAGTTCTACCGGGACAGGGAATCAGCCCCAGCATTTT

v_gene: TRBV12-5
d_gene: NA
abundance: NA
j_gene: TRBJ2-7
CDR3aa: CVTYEQYF
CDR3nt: TGTGTTACTTACGAGCAGTACTTC

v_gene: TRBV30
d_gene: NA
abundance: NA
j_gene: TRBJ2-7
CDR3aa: CAWSVRDAPRQYF
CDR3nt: TGTGCCTGGAGTGTACGGGACGCGCCCCGGCAGTACTTC

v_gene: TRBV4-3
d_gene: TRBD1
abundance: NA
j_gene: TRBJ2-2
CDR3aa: CASSQDGTGALTGELFF
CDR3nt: TGCGCCAGCAGCCAAGATGGTACAGGGGCCCTGACCGGGGAGCTGTTTTTT

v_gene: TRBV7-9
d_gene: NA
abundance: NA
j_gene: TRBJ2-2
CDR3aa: CASSPTGNTGELFF
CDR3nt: TGTGCCAGCAGCCCCACAGGGAACACCGGGGAGCTGTTTTTT

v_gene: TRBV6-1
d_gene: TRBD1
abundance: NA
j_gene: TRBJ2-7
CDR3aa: CATRFGTGGDEQYF
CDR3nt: TGTGCCACCCGCTTTGGGACAGGGGGCGACGAGCAGTACTTC

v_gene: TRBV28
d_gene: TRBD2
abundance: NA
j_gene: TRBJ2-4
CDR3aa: CASSPILHSKRGVLAKNIQYF
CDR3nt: TGTGCCAGCAGTCCGATACTACACAGTAAGCGGGGGGTGCTAGCCAAAAACATTCAGTACTTC

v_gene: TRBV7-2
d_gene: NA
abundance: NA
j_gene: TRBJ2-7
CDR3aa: CASSEGGAFEQYF
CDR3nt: TGTGCCAGCTCGGAGGGGGGGGCTTTCGAGCAGTACTTC

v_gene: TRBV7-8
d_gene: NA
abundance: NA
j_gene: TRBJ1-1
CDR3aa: CASSYGVDTEAFF
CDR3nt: TGTGCCAGCAGCTACGGAGTGGACACTGAAGCTTTCTTT

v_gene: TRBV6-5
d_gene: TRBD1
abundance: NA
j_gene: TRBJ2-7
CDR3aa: CASSELQGYEQYF
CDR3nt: TGTGCCAGCAGTGAGCTACAGGGGTACGAGCAGTACTTC

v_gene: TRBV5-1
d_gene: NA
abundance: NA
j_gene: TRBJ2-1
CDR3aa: CASSFGVLDEQFF
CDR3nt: TGCGCCAGCAGCTTCGGGGTCCTCGATGAGCAGTTCTTC

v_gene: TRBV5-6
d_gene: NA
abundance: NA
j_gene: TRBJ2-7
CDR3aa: CASSFLVLPDEQYF
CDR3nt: TGTGCCAGCAGCTTTTTAGTCCTACCTGACGAGCAGTACTTC

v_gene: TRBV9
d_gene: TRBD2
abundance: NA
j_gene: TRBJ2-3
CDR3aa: CASSAWGLGDTDTQYF
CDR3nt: TGTGCCAGCAGCGCGTGGGGACTAGGGGACACAGATACGCAGTATTTT

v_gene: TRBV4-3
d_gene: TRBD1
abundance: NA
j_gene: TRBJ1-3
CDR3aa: CASSQDLRGPGNTIYF
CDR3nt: TGCGCCAGCAGCCAAGATCTCAGGGGGCCTGGAAACACCATATATTTT

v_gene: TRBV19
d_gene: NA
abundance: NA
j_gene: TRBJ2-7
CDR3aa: CASSIGTNYEQYF
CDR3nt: TGTGCCAGTAGTATAGGGACAAACTACGAGCAGTACTTC

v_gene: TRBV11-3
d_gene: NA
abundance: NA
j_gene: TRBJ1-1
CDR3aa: CASRPLLGAEAFF
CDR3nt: TGTGCCAGCAGGCCCCTCCTCGGGGCTGAAGCTTTCTTT

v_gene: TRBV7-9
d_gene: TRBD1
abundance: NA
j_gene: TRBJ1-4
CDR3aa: CASSRDRVEKLFF
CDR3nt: TGTGCCAGCAGCCGCGACAGGGTTGAAAAACTGTTTTTT

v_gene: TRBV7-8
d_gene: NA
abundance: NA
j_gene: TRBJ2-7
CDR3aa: CASSLPLGDEQYF
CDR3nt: TGTGCCAGCAGCTTACCCCTAGGGGACGAGCAGTACTTC

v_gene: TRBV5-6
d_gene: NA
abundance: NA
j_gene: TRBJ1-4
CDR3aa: CASSLIGGQGEKLFF
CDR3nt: TGTGCCAGCAGCTTGATCGGGGGCCAGGGGGAAAAACTGTTTTTT

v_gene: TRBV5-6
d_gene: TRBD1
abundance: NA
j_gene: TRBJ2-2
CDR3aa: CASSFPGGVTGELFF
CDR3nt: TGTGCCAGCAGCTTTCCAGGGGGAGTCACCGGGGAGCTGTTTTTT

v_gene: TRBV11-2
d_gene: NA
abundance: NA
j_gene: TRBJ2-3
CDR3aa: CASSFSDTQYF
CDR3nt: TGTGCCAGCAGCTTTTCAGATACGCAGTATTTT

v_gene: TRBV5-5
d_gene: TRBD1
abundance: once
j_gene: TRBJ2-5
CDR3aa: CASSLETGGLETQYF
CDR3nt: TGTGCCAGCAGCTTGGAGACAGGGGGACTTGAGACCCAGTACTTC

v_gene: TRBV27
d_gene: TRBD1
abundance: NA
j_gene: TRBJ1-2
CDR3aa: CASSTDRAGVGYTF
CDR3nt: TGTGCCAGCAGTACCGACAGGGCAGGGGTTGGCTACACCTTC

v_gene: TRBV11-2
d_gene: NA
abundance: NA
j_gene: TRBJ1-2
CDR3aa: CASSLENGYGYTF
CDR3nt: TGTGCCAGCAGCTTAGAGAACGGCTATGGCTACACCTTC

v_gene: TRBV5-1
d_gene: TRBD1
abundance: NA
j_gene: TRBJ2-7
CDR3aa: CASSLGDSSYEQYF
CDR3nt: TGCGCCAGCAGCTTAGGGGACAGCTCCTACGAGCAGTACTTC

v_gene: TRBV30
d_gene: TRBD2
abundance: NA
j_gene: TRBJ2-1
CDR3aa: CAWSMSGGAFEQFF
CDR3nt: TGTGCCTGGAGTATGAGCGGGGGGGCATTCGAGCAGTTCTTC